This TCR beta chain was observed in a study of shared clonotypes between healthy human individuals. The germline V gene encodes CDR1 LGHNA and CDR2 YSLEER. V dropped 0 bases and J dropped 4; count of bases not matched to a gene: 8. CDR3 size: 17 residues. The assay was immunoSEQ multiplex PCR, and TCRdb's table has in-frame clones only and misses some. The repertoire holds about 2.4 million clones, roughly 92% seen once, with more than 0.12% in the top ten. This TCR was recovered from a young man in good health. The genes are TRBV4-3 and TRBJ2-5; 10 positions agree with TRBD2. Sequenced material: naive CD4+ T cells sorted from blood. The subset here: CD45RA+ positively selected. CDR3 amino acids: CASSQDPWTSGGETQYF. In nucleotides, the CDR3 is TGCGCCAGCAGCCAAGATCCTTGGACTAGCGGAGGAGAGACCCAGTACTTC.